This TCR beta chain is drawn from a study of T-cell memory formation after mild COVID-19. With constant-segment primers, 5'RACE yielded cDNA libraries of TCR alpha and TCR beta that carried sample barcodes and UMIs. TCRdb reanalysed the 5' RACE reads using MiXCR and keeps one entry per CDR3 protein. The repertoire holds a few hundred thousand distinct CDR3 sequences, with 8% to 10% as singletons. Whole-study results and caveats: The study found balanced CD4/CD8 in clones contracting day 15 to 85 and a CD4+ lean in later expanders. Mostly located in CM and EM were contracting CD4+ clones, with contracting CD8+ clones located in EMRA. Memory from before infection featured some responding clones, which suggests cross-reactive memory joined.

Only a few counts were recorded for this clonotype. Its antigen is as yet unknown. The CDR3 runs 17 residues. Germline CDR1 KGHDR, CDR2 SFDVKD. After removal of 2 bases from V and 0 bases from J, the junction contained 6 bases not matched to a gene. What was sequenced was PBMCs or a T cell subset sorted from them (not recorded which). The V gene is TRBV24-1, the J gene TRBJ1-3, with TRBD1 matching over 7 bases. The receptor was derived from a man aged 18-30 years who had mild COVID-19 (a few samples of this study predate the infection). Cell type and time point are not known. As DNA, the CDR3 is TGTGCCACCAGTGATTCCGGGACAGTCGACTCTGGAAACACCATATATTTT. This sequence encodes CATSDSGTVDSGNTIYF.